This T cell receptor beta chain appears in the sequencing data of a study of blood T cell repertoires in COVID-19. Study details: Samples taken during acute and convalescent COVID-19 were collected in the United States, Italy and Spain. Nucleic acid was either cDNA or gDNA, and it came from T cells, B-cell-depleted T cells, or PBMCs.

Original analysis: By means of reference gene primer amplification, nucleated cell counts were estimated. The protocol was immunoSEQ multiplex PCR, while the TCRdb copy is restricted to in-frame clones and leaves out a portion. The V and J calls and clone size were taken over from that table, and D and trimming were inferred from the DNA. The data show 58,000 or so clones, 78% seen once. This clone was picked up one time. Germline CDR1 reads SEHNR; CDR2 reads FQNEAQ (reference sequence). The CDR3 loop spans 15 amino acids. Between the trimmed V and J ends, which lost 5 bases and 4 bases, there was a span of 14 bases.

This receptor was identified in a human donor in a cohort sampled during active COVID-19. The specimen sequenced was peripheral blood. The chain has TRBV7-9 and TRBJ1-4; a weak D match, TRBD1 (6 bases). The CDR3 here is CASSSSDSGNEKLFF. The CDR3 nucleotides are TGTGCCAGCAGCAGTTCGGACAGCGGTAATGAAAAACTGTTTTTT.